The 3 T cell receptor beta chains given below trace back to one sample, sequenced in a study of cytomegalovirus exposure and HLA in healthy donors. 60 Vbeta and 13 Jbeta primers were used in PCR. Assay: immunoSEQ multiplex PCR; the TCRdb copy retains only in-frame clones and omits some. The table has a few hundred thousand clones, just under 85% seen once. The specimen sequenced was PBMCs. The source is a woman aged 40 to 55 in good health and CMV-seropositive.

The chain links TRBV7-2 to TRBJ1-2; 7 bases agree with TRBD1. Germline loops: CDR1 SGHTA, CDR2 FQGNSA. V gave up 2 bases and J gave up 6 bases; unmatched junction bases: 6. The CDR3 runs 14 residues. The CDR3: CASSLPTGADGYTF. CDR3 DNA sequence: TGTGCCAGCAGCTTACCAACAGGGGCGGATGGCTACACCTTC.

The J gene is TRBJ2-1, the V gene TRBV13; 9 bases are shared with TRBD1. Per germline, CDR1 PRHDT and CDR2 FYEKMQ (reference sequence). The CDR3 runs to 15 residues. V was pared by 6 bases and J by 5 bases, with 8 bases of the junction left unmatched. CDR3 in amino acids: CASRGTGRSNNEQFF. The CDR3 nucleotides read TGTGCCAGCAGAGGGACAGGGAGGTCGAACAATGAGCAGTTCTTC.

The chain's CDR3 is CASSATGDNQPQHF. As DNA, the CDR3 is TGTGCCAGCAGCGCGACAGGGGACAATCAGCCCCAGCATTTT. The gene calls are TRBV9 and TRBJ1-5; TRBD1 agrees at 8 bases. V dropped 3 bases and J dropped 3; count of bases not matched to a gene: 2. The CDR3 length is 14 residues. Germline loops: CDR1 SGDLS, CDR2 YYNGEE.